The present TCR beta chain was sequenced within a study of cytomegalovirus exposure and HLA in healthy donors. PCR used 60 Vbeta primers and 13 Jbeta primers. The protocol was immunoSEQ multiplex PCR, while the TCRdb copy is restricted to in-frame clones and leaves out a portion. The repertoire includes some 180,000 clones, roughly 13% of them detected once, and 7.8% sits in the top ten. The study's findings and limits: Published work reported that the classifier diagnosed cytomegalovirus status with high specificity and sensitivity. Most CMV-associated TCR beta chains appeared HLA-restricted in a later analysis.

The CDR3 extends over 15 amino acids. With 3 bases clipped from V and 2 bases from J, the junction kept 6 bases outside the gene matches. CDR1 is LNHDA, CDR2 SQIVND, per germline (reference sequence). Regarding this clone: Its antigen remains unknown.

The source is a man aged 50 or older in good health and CMV-seropositive. The chain carries TRBV19 and TRBJ2-7; 8 nucleotides agree with TRBD1. The source material was PBMCs. The CDR3 loop is CASSIHRGITYEQYF. Here the CDR3 DNA reads TGTGCCAGTAGTATCCACAGGGGGATTACCTACGAGCAGTACTTC.